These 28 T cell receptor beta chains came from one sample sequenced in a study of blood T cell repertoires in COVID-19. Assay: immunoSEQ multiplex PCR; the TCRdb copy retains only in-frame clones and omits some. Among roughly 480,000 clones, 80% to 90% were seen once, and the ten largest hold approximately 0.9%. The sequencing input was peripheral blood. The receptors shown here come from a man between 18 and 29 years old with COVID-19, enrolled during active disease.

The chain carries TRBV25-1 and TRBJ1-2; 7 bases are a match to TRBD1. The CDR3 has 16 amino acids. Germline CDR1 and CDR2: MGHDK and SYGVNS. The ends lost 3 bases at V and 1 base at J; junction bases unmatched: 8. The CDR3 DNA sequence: TGTGCCAGCAGTGAGTTAAGGACAGGTGGTAACTATGGCTACACCTTC. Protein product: CASSELRTGGNYGYTF.

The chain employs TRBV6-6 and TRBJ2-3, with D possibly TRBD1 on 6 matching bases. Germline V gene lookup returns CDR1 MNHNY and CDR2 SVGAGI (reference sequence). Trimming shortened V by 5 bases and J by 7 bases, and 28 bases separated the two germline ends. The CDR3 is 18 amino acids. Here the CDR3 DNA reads TGTGCCAGCAGTCTAAACAAGGGGGTCAGCAGGCTAAGTTATACGCAGTATTTT. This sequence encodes CASSLNKGVSRLSYTQYF.

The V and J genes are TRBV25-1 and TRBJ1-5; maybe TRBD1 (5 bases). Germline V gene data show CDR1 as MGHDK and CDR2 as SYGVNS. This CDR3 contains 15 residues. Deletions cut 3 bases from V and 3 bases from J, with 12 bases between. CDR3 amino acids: CASSDPRTPNQPQHF. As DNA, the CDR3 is TGTGCCAGCAGTGATCCTCGGACACCCAATCAGCCCCAGCATTTT.

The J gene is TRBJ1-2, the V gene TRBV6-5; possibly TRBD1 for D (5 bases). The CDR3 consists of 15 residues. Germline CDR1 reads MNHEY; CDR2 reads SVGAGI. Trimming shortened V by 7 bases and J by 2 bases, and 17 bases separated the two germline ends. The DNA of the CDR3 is TGTGCCAGCACCTACGGCCCGACAGCCAACTATGGCTACACCTTC. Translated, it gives CASTYGPTANYGYTF.

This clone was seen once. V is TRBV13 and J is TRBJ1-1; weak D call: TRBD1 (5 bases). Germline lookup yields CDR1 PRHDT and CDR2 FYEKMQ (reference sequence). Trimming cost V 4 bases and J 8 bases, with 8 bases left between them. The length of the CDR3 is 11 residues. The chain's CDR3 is CASSSPGEAFF. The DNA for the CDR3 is TGTGCCAGCAGCTCCCCAGGGGAAGCTTTCTTT.

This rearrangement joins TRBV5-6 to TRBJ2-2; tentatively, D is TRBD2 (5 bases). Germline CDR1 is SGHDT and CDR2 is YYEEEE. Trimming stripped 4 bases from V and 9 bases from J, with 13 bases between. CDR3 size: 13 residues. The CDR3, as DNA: TGTGCCAGCAGCCCCGGACTGGCCAGGGAGCTGTTTTTT. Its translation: CASSPGLARELFF.

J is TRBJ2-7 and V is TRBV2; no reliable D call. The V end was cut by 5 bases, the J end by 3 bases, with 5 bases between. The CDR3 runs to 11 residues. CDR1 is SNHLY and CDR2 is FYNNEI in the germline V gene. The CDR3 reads CASSPIYEQYF. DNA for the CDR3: TGTGCCAGCAGTCCAATCTACGAGCAGTACTTC.

CDR3 DNA sequence: TGTGCTAGTGGTACAAGAGGGTTGCCCCAGCATTTT. The encoded protein is CASGTRGLPQHF. V and J are TRBV12-5 and TRBJ1-5; D gene unclear. Trimming pared 5 bases from V and 9 bases from J, leaving 11 bases between. Germline CDR1 LGHNT, CDR2 FRNRAP. CDR3 size: 12 residues.

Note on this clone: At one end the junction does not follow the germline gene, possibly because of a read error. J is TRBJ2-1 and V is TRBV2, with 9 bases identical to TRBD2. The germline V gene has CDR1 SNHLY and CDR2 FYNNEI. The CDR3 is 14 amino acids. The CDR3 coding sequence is TGCGCTAACGGGGCGGGAGGGCCGGGTAATGAGCAGTTCTTC. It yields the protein CANGAGGPGNEQFF.

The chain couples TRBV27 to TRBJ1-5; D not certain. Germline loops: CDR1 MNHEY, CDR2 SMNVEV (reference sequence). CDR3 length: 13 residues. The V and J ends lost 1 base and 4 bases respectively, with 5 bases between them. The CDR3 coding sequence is TGTGCCAGCAGTTTATACTGGAATCAGCCCCAGCATTTT. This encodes CASSLYWNQPQHF.

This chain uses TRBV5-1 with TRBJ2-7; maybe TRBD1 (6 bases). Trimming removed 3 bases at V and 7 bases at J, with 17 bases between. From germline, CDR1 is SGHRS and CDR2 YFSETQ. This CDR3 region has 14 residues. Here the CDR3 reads CASSWASPDREQYF. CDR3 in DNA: TGCGCCAGCAGCTGGGCCAGCCCTGACAGGGAGCAGTACTTC.

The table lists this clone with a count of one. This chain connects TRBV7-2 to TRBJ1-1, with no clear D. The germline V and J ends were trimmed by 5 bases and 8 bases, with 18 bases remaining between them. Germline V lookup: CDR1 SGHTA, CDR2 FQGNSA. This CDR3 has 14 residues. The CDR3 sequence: CASSKLLGAVEAFF. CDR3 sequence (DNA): TGTGCCAGCAGCAAGCTCCTGGGCGCTGTGGAAGCTTTCTTT.

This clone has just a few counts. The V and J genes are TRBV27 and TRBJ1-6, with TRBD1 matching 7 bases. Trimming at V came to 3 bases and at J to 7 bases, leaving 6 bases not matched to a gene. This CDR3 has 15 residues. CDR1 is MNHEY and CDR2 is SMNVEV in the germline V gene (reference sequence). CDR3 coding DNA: TGTGCCAGCAGTTTCACCGGGACAGAGAATTCACCCCTCCACTTT. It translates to CASSFTGTENSPLHF.

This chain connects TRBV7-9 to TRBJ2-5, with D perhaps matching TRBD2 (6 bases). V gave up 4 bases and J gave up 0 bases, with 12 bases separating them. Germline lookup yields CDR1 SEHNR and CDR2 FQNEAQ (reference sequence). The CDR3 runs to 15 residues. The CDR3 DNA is TGTGCCAGCAGCTCGCGGGACGACAACCAAGAGACCCAGTACTTC. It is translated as CASSSRDDNQETQYF.

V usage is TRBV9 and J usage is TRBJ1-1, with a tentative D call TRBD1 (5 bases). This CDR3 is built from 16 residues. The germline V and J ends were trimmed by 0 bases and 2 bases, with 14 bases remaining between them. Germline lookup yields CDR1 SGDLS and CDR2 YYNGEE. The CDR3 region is CASSVEPQAANTEAFF. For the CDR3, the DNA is TGTGCCAGCAGCGTAGAGCCACAGGCGGCAAACACTGAAGCTTTCTTT.

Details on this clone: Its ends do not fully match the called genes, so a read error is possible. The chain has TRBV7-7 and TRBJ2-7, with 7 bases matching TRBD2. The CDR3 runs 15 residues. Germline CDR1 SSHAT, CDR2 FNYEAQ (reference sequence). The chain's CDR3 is CASSLASGTDYEQYF. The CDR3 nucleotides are TGTGCTAGCAGCTTAGCCAGCGGGACGGACTACGAGCAGTACTTC.

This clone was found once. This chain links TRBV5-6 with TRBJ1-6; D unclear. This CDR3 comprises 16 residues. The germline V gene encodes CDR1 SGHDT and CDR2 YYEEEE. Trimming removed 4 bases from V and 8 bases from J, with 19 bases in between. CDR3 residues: CASSPSPAEIHSPLHF. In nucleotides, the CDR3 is TGTGCCAGCAGCCCCTCGCCAGCGGAAATCCATTCACCCCTCCACTTT.

DNA for the CDR3: TGTGCCAGCAGCGCCCGGACAGCCTATGGCTACACCTTC. It encodes CASSARTAYGYTF. The V and J genes are TRBV5-4 and TRBJ1-2; D is perhaps TRBD1 (6 bases). CDR3 length equals 13 residues. CDR1 and CDR2 from the germline V gene are SGHNT and YYREEE (reference sequence). Between the trimmed V and J ends, which lost 4 bases and 4 bases, there was a span of 11 bases.

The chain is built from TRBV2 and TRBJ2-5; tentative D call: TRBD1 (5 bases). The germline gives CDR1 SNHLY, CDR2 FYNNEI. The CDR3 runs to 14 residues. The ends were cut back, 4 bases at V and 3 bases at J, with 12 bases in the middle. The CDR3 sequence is CASSGWTPKETQYF. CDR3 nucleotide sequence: TGTGCCAGCAGTGGGTGGACACCTAAAGAGACCCAGTACTTC.

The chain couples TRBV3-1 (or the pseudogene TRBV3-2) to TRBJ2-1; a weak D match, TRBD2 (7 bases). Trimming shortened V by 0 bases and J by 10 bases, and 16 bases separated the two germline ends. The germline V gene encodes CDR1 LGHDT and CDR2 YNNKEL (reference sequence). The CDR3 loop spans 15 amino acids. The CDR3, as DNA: TGTGCCAGCAGCCAAGATGGGAGGGGGGGTCGAGAGCAGTTCTTC. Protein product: CASSQDGRGGREQFF.

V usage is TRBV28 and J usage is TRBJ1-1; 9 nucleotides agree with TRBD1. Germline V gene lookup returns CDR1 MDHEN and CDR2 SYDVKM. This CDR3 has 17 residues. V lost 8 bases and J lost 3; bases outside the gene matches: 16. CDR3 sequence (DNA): TGTGCCAGCGGTCCCCCGCCGGGACAGGGATTGGACACTGAAGCTTTCTTT. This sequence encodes CASGPPPGQGLDTEAFF.

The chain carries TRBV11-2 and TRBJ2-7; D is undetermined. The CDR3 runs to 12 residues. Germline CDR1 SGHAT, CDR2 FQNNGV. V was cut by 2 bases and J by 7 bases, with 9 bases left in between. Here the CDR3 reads CASSLYIREQYF. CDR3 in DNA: TGTGCCAGCAGCTTATATATACGGGAGCAGTACTTC.

Written as DNA, the CDR3 is TGTGCCAGCAGCCCCCTAGCGGCCGGAGCTAAAGAGTACTTC. This sequence encodes CASSPLAAGAKEYF. The chain uses TRBV28 and TRBJ2-7; TRBD2 matches at 7 bases. Trimming cost V 6 bases and J 11 bases; bases outside gene matches: 16. Germline V lookup: CDR1 MDHEN, CDR2 SYDVKM. This CDR3 contains 14 residues.

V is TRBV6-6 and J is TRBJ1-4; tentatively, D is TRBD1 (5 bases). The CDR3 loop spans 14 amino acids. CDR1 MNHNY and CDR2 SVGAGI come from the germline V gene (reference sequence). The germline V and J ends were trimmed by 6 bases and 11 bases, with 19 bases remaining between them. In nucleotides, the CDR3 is TGTGCCAGCAGCTCCGGACACCTAAGTCCGAAACTGTTTTTT. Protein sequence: CASSSGHLSPKLFF.

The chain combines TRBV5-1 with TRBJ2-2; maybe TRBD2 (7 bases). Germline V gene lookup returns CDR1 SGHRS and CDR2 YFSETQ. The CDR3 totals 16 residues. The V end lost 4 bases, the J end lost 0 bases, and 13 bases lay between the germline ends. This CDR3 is CASSPEGGSNTGELFF. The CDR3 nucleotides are TGCGCCAGCAGCCCTGAGGGGGGGTCGAACACCGGGGAGCTGTTTTTT.

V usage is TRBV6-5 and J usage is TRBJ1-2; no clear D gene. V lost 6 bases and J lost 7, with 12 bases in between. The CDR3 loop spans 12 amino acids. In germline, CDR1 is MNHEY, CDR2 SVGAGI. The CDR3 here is CASRTNNRGYTF. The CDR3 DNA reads TGTGCCAGCAGAACAAACAATCGTGGCTACACCTTC.

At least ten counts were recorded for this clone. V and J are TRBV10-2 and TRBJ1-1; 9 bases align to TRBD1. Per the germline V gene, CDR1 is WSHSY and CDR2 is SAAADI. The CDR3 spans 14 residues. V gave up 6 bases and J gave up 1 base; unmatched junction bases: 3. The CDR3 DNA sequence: TGCGCCAGCAGGACAGGGGGGGGGAACACTGAAGCTTTCTTT. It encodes CASRTGGGNTEAFF.

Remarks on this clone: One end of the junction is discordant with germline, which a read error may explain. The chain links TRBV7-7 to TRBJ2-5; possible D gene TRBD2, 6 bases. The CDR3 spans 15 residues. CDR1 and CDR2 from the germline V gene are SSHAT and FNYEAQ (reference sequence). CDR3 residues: CASSPWGRTKETQYF. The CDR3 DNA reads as TGTGCTAGCAGCCCTTGGGGCCGGACTAAAGAGACCCAGTACTTC.